Each of the 19 T cell receptor beta chains below was sequenced from the same sample in a study of human T cells and chemical hapten exposure. TCRdb re-analysed the RACE reads in MiXCR, keeping a single row per CDR3 protein. The table has approximately 97,000 distinct CDR3 sequences, around 25% seen once. As for time point: patch test 3, about 24 weeks after DPC sensitization. Treatment of the sample: therapeutic diphenylcyclopropenone sensitization with weekly scalp DPC. The sample consisted of whole blood, taken in connection with sensitization to the hapten diphenylcyclopropenone (DPC). Receptors were obtained from a man aged 40-50 years with alopecia areata. Some clones in this sample may be carry-over from other donors' samples.

This clonotype has only a few counts. The chain combines TRBV20-1 with TRBJ1-5; perhaps TRBD1 as D (5 bases). V dropped 4 bases and J dropped 3 bases, with 13 bases sitting between them. Per germline, CDR1 DFQATT and CDR2 SNEGSKA (reference sequence). This CDR3 is built from 14 residues. The CDR3 DNA reads as TGCAGTGCTACTACAGGAGGGAACAATCAGCCCCAGCATTTT. It encodes CSATTGGNNQPQHF.

This chain joins TRBV6-2 or TRBV6-3 and TRBJ1-1; no definite D call. The germline V and J ends were trimmed by 2 bases and 10 bases, with 11 bases remaining between them. CDR3 length equals 12 residues. Germline CDR1 is MNHEY and CDR2 is SVGEGT. The CDR3 coding sequence is TGTGCCAGCAGTTACACGGCCCTCGCAGCTTTCTTT. This gives the protein CASSYTALAAFF.

The table lists this clonotype with a count of one. The chain links TRBV3-1 to TRBJ2-1; 8 bases map to TRBD2. The germline gives CDR1 LGHDT, CDR2 YNNKEL (reference sequence). V lost 9 bases, J lost 9 bases, and 7 bases stayed unmatched. The CDR3 runs 12 residues. Here the CDR3 reads CASGTRISEQFF. The CDR3 bases are TGTGCCAGTGGGACTAGGATCAGTGAGCAGTTCTTC.

This clonotype was seen a handful of times. The chain joins TRBV15 to TRBJ2-3; TRBD1 matches at 8 bases. The J segment lost 1 base and the V segment lost 0 bases, leaving 0 bases of the junction unmatched. The CDR3 is 15 residues long. The germline CDR1 and CDR2 sequences are LNHNV and YYDKDF (reference sequence). In DNA, the CDR3 is TGTGCCACCAGCAGAGAGGGACAGGGCACAGATACGCAGTATTTT. It is translated as CATSREGQGTDTQYF.

There are a few counts of this clonotype. The gene calls are TRBV12-3 or TRBV12-4 and TRBJ2-3, with 7 bases lining up with TRBD1. The CDR3 is 14 residues long. J gave up 1 base and V 6 bases, and 4 bases lay outside the gene matches. The CDR3 protein is CASRDGQGTDTQYF. In DNA form, the CDR3 reads TGTGCCAGCAGGGACGGACAGGGCACAGATACGCAGTATTTT.

The V call is TRBV12-3 or TRBV12-4, the J call TRBJ1-1, with 7 bases matching TRBD1. The CDR3 spans 14 residues. V lost 6 bases to trimming and J lost 2 bases; unmatched junction nucleotides: 6. The CDR3 bases are TGTGCCAGCAGGTCCGGGACAGCAAACACTGAAGCTTTCTTT. Translated, it gives CASRSGTANTEAFF.

The V gene is TRBV18, the J gene TRBJ1-1, with 12 nucleotides matching TRBD1. Germline values: CDR1 KGHSH, CDR2 LQKENI. CDR3 length equals 15 residues. Trimming at V came to 3 bases and at J to 8 bases, leaving 7 bases not matched to a gene. The CDR3 loop is CASSPLGQGASEAFF. The CDR3 nucleotides are TGTGCCAGCTCACCTTTGGGACAGGGGGCATCAGAAGCTTTCTTT. Together with reference TRBV18 and TRBJ1-1, the CDR3 gives the full variable domain: NAGVMQNPRHLVRRRGQEARLRCSPMKGHSHVYWYRQLPEEGLKFMVYLQKENIIDESGMPKERFSAEFPKEGPSILRIQQVVRGDSAAYFCASSPLGQGASEAFFGQGTRLTVV.

This clonotype appeared a few times. The CDR3 protein is CSADNDRGAYEQYF. The CDR3 DNA is TGCAGTGCGGATAACGACAGGGGCGCATACGAGCAGTACTTC. V usage is TRBV20-1 and J usage is TRBJ2-7; 8 bases are a match to TRBD1. Germline CDR1 and CDR2: DFQATT and SNEGSKA (reference sequence). This CDR3 has 14 amino acids. V lost 6 bases and J lost 4; bases outside the gene matches: 11.

The chain is built from TRBV5-1 and TRBJ2-3; 9 positions agree with TRBD1. CDR3 size: 14 residues. Trimming removed 6 bases from V and 8 bases from J; junction bases left unmatched: 10. Germline V gene sequence: CDR1 SGHRS, CDR2 YFSETQ. The CDR3 spells CASKGQGSELTQYF. The CDR3 bases are TGCGCCAGCAAGGGACAGGGATCGGAGCTTACGCAGTATTTT.

This clonotype came up many times. This chain links TRBV10-3 with TRBJ1-2, with 8 bases identical to TRBD1. V dropped 3 bases and J dropped 0; count of bases not matched to a gene: 9. The CDR3 runs 17 residues. CDR1 and CDR2 from the germline V gene are ENHRY and SYGVKD. The CDR3 DNA follows: TGTGCCATCAGTGATGGGGCAGGGGGCGAAGCTAACTATGGCTACACCTTC. Protein product: CAISDGAGGEANYGYTF.

The chain links TRBV5-1 to TRBJ2-7; weak D call: TRBD1 (6 bases). V lost 4 bases and J 5 bases, leaving 13 bases between the germline ends. The length of the CDR3 is 13 residues. Germline-derived CDR1 and CDR2 are SGHRS and YFSETQ. The CDR3 region is CASSRTASDEQYF. The CDR3, as DNA: TGCGCCAGCAGCCGGACAGCCTCGGACGAGCAGTACTTC.

The J gene is TRBJ2-1, the V gene TRBV12-3 or TRBV12-4; tentatively, D is TRBD1 (5 bases). V lost 8 bases to trimming and J lost 9 bases, with 14 bases between them. This CDR3 is 12 amino acids long. The CDR3 DNA is TGTGCCAGCCACTCCTGGCAGGGTGAGCAGTTCTTC. Its translation is CASHSWQGEQFF.

The gene calls are TRBV12-3 or TRBV12-4 and TRBJ1-2, with D unresolved. The CDR3 consists of 12 residues. V dropped 4 bases and J dropped 4 bases, with 7 bases sitting between them. The CDR3 reads CASSYVSYGYTF. CDR3 nucleotides: TGTGCCAGCAGTTACGTCAGCTATGGCTACACCTTC.

The chain recombines TRBV28 with TRBJ1-1; no firm D call. The CDR3 sequence is 16 residues long. Trimming pared 7 bases from V and 4 bases from J, leaving 22 bases between. Germline CDR1 reads MDHEN; CDR2 reads SYDVKM. The CDR3 nucleotides read TGTGCCAGCACCCCAAGGCTAGGAGGGATGGGCACTGAAGCTTTCTTT. Its protein product is CASTPRLGGMGTEAFF.

The rearrangement joins TRBV27 to TRBJ2-7; TRBD1 matches at 9 bases. This CDR3 has 15 residues. Trimming cost V 4 bases and J 4 bases; bases outside gene matches: 8. Germline V gene data show CDR1 as MNHEY and CDR2 as SMNVEV (reference sequence). The CDR3 DNA reads TGTGCCAGCAGTTCGATACAGGGGGCATGGTACGAGCAGTACTTC. Residues: CASSSIQGAWYEQYF.

The V and J genes are TRBV20-1 and TRBJ2-5, with D possibly called TRBD1 or TRBD2 (5 bases each). Germline-derived CDR1 and CDR2 are DFQATT and SNEGSKA (reference sequence). There are 15 residues in the CDR3. The V end lost 2 bases, the J end lost 2 bases, and 15 bases lay between the germline ends. The CDR3 sequence: CSARITGTAQETQYF. The CDR3 DNA follows: TGCAGTGCTAGAATAACTGGGACCGCGCAAGAGACCCAGTACTTC.

This clonotype occurred a few times. The chain carries TRBV28 and TRBJ2-3; D gene ambiguous. Germline CDR1 is MDHEN and CDR2 is SYDVKM. V lost 2 bases and J 11 bases, leaving 17 bases between the germline ends. The CDR3 loop spans 14 amino acids. DNA for the CDR3: TGTGCCAGCAGTTTACCCCGCGTCCTTACCGGGCAGTATTTT. It yields the protein CASSLPRVLTGQYF.

This clonotype came up a few times. The rearrangement links TRBV28 to TRBJ2-7, with 8 bases fitting TRBD2. In germline, CDR1 is MDHEN, CDR2 SYDVKM. Germline trimming cut 5 bases from V and 2 bases from J; bases unmatched to any gene: 5. The CDR3 is 14 amino acids. CDR3 residues: CASSRTSGTYEQYF. DNA for the CDR3: TGTGCCAGCAGTAGAACTAGCGGAACCTACGAGCAGTACTTC.

This clonotype was detected a few times. The V gene is TRBV28, the J gene TRBJ2-5; 7 bases are a match to TRBD1. Germline CDR1 MDHEN, CDR2 SYDVKM. The J segment lost 3 bases and the V segment lost 4 bases, leaving 8 bases of the junction unmatched. The CDR3 consists of 15 residues. The CDR3 coding sequence is TGTGCCAGCAGTTCCAGGAAAACAGGGGAAGAGACCCAGTACTTC. Translating gives CASSSRKTGEETQYF. The whole variable domain, remainder taken from reference TRBV28 and TRBJ2-5, is DVKVTQSSRYLVKRTGEKVFLECVQDMDHENMFWYRQDPGLGLRLIYFSYDVKMKEKGDIPEGYSVSREKKERFSLILESASTNQTSMYLCASSSRKTGEETQYFGPGTRLLVL.